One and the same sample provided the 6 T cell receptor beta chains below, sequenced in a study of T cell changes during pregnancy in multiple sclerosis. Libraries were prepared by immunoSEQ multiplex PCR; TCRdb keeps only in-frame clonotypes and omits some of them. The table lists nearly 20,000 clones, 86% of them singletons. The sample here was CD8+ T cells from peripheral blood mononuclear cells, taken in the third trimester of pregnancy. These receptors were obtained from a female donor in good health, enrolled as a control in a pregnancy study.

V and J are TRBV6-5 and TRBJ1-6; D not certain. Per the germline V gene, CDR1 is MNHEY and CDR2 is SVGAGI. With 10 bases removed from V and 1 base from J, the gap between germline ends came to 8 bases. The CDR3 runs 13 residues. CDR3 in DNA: TGTGCCACCTCACAGTCCTATAATTCACCCCTCCACTTT. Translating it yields CATSQSYNSPLHF.

CDR3 in DNA: TGTGCCAGCAGCTTGGCCGCGGCAGTTGAAGCTTTCTTT. Translated, it gives CASSLAAAVEAFF. The rearrangement uses TRBV5-4 and TRBJ1-1; no definite D call. CDR3 length: 13 amino acids. Deletions cut 0 bases from V and 7 bases from J, with 10 bases between. Germline loops: CDR1 SGHNT, CDR2 YYREEE (reference sequence).

The CDR3 bases are TGTGCCAGCAGCTATTCTGCGAACACCGGGGAGCTGTTTTTT. The encoded protein is CASSYSANTGELFF. V and J are TRBV11-3 and TRBJ2-2, with unresolved D. V gave up 4 bases and J gave up 0 bases, with 6 bases separating them. CDR1 is SGHNT and CDR2 is YENEEA in the germline V gene. This CDR3 has 14 residues. The full variable domain, rest sourced from reference TRBV11-3 and TRBJ2-2, is EAGVVQSPRYKIIEKKQPVAFWCNPISGHNTLYWYLQNLGQGPELLIRYENEEAVDDSQLPKDRFSAERLKGVDSTLKIQPAELGDSAVYLCASSYSANTGELFFGEGSRLTVL.

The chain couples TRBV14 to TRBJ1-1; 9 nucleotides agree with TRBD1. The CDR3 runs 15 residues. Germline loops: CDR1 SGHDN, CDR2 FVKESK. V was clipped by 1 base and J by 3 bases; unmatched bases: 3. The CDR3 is CASSQARTGDTEAFF. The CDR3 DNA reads TGTGCCAGCAGCCAAGCGAGGACAGGGGACACTGAAGCTTTCTTT.

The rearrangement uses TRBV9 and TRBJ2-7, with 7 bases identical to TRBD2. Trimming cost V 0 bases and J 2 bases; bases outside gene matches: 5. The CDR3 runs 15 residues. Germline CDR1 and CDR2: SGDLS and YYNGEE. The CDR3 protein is CASSVEGGTTYEQYF. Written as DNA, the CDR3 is TGTGCCAGCAGCGTAGAAGGAGGGACTACCTACGAGCAGTACTTC.

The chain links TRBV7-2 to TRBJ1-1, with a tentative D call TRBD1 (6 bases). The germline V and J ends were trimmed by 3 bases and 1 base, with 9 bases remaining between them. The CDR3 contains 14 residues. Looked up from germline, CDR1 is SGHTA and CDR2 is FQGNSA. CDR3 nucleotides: TGTGCCAGCAGCTTCCCGACAGGGAACACTGAAGCTTTCTTT. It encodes CASSFPTGNTEAFF.